The 14 T cell receptor beta chains reported below all come from one sample, sequenced in a study of tumor-infiltrating lymphocytes in localized non-small cell lung cancer. TCRdb's copy holds only in-frame clones and misses some; the assay was immunoSEQ multiplex PCR. Of over 15,000 clones listed, roughly two thirds were seen once; the top ten hold less than 6%. The sample comprised lung tumor tissue. These receptors all stem from a human donor with non-small cell lung cancer.

The chain joins TRBV30 to TRBJ1-1, with a tentative D call TRBD1 (5 bases). This CDR3 has 14 amino acids. The V and J ends lost 3 bases and 10 bases respectively, with 21 bases between them. Per germline, CDR1 GTSNPN and CDR2 SVGIG (reference sequence). The CDR3 DNA reads TGTGCCTGGAGCCTCGGGGAGTCACTAAGGGGAGCTTTCTTT. As protein: CAWSLGESLRGAFF.

This chain joins TRBV28 and TRBJ1-2; weak D call: TRBD1 (5 bases). CDR1 and CDR2 (germline): MDHEN, SYDVKM. The CDR3 totals 15 residues. Trimming left V 2 bases short and J 6 bases short, with 16 bases between. CDR3 sequence (DNA): TGTGCCAGCAGTTTACCCCTTGGGCAGGGTCATGGCTACACCTTC. Encoded protein: CASSLPLGQGHGYTF.

V and J are TRBV11-2 and TRBJ2-7, with 8 bases aligning to TRBD1. Germline values: CDR1 SGHAT, CDR2 FQNNGV. V lost 5 bases and J lost 0; bases outside the gene matches: 3. This CDR3 has 14 amino acids. The CDR3 sequence: CASSPDRASYEQYF. The CDR3, as DNA: TGTGCCAGCAGCCCGGACAGGGCCTCCTACGAGCAGTACTTC.

This clone came up a few times. The chain links TRBV7-2 to TRBJ2-7; 9 nucleotides line up with TRBD2. With V trimmed by 5 bases and J by 0 bases, 5 bases remained unmatched. CDR3 size: 15 residues. Germline V gene data show CDR1 as SGHTA and CDR2 as FQGNSA. The CDR3 protein is CASSQSGRFSYEQYF. For the CDR3, the DNA is TGTGCCAGCAGCCAAAGCGGGAGGTTCTCCTACGAGCAGTACTTC.

This clone was seen once. This sequence joins TRBV29-1 and TRBJ2-7; a weak D match, TRBD1 (5 bases). V lost 4 bases and J 6 bases, leaving 19 bases between the germline ends. The CDR3 length is 14 residues. Per germline, CDR1 SQVTM and CDR2 ANQGSEA. The CDR3 region is CSVGKAGSPGEQYF. CDR3 DNA sequence: TGCAGCGTTGGCAAGGCAGGGTCCCCCGGCGAGCAGTACTTC.

This sequence joins TRBV29-1 and TRBJ2-5; 10 nucleotides agree with TRBD1. The CDR3 covers 15 residues. Germline V lookup: CDR1 SQVTM, CDR2 ANQGSEA. Unmatched junction bases numbered 10, after V lost 4 bases and J lost 5 bases. CDR3 sequence (DNA): TGCAGCGTTGGGCAATGGGACAGGGGTTGGGAGACCCAGTACTTC. Translating gives CSVGQWDRGWETQYF.

This rearrangement joins TRBV14 to TRBJ2-1; 9 nucleotides align to TRBD1. This CDR3 is 15 amino acids long. The germline gives CDR1 SGHDN, CDR2 FVKESK. Trimming cost V 1 base and J 6 bases; bases outside gene matches: 4. CDR3 nucleotide sequence: TGTGCCAGCAGCCAAGCGGGGACAGGGTTCAATGAGCAGTTCTTC. Protein product: CASSQAGTGFNEQFF.

The chain recombines TRBV10-3 with TRBJ2-1; 10 nucleotides align to TRBD2. J lost 7 bases, V lost 7 bases, and 4 bases had no gene match. Per the germline V gene, CDR1 is ENHRY and CDR2 is SYGVKD. The CDR3 is made up of 13 amino acids. The CDR3 DNA sequence: TGTGCCATCACAACTAGCGGGACAAATGAGCAGTTCTTC. This codes for CAITTSGTNEQFF.

CDR3 in amino acids: CASGRGGETQYF. CDR3 DNA sequence: TGTGCCAGCGGACGAGGGGGGGAGACCCAGTACTTC. This chain links TRBV25-1 with TRBJ2-5; D could derive from TRBD1 or TRBD2 (6 bases each). Trimming removed 8 bases at V and 5 bases at J, with 12 bases between. The CDR3 is 12 amino acids. Germline-derived CDR1 and CDR2 are MGHDK and SYGVNS.

In this sample, this clone is medium-sized. This rearrangement joins TRBV7-2 to TRBJ1-5, with TRBD1 identical over 9 bases. Germline assignment: CDR1 SGHTA and CDR2 FQGNSA. The CDR3 loop spans 14 amino acids. V lost 4 bases to trimming and J lost 2 bases; unmatched junction nucleotides: 0. This CDR3 reads CASSWTGGNQPQHF. The CDR3, as DNA: TGTGCCAGCAGCTGGACAGGGGGCAATCAGCCCCAGCATTTT. Full variable domain (rest looked up from reference TRBV7-2 and TRBJ1-5): GAGVSQSPSNKVTEKGKDVELRCDPISGHTALYWYRQSLGQGLEFLIYFQGNSAPDKSGLPSDRFSAERTGGSVSTLTIQRTQQEDSAVYLCASSWTGGNQPQHFGDGTRLSIL.

This clone was detected a few times. The chain links TRBV18 to TRBJ2-7; 7 positions match TRBD1. The CDR3 loop spans 14 amino acids. With 3 bases clipped from V and 4 bases from J, the junction kept 6 bases outside the gene matches. Looked up from germline, CDR1 is KGHSH and CDR2 is LQKENI. CDR3 in DNA: TGTGCCAGCTCACCGAGGCAGGGGGTTTACGAGCAGTACTTC. It translates to CASSPRQGVYEQYF.

V and J are TRBV11-2 and TRBJ2-3, with 7 bases identical to TRBD2. Trimming removed 3 bases from V and 0 bases from J; junction bases left unmatched: 6. Germline V lookup: CDR1 SGHAT, CDR2 FQNNGV. The CDR3 runs to 16 residues. The CDR3 DNA reads TGTGCCAGCAGCTTCCGGGTAGCGGGTAGCACAGATACGCAGTATTTT. Its protein is CASSFRVAGSTDTQYF. The full variable domain, with the rest looked up from reference TRBV11-2 and TRBJ2-3, is EAGVAQSPRYKIIEKRQSVAFWCNPISGHATLYWYQQILGQGPKLLIQFQNNGVVDDSQLPKDRFSAERLKGVDSTLKIQPAKLEDSAVYLCASSFRVAGSTDTQYFGPGTRLTVL.

By share, this clone ranks as medium-sized. The chain employs TRBV10-2 and TRBJ2-5, with 10 positions matching TRBD2. This CDR3 region has 15 residues. The ends lost 3 bases at V and 5 bases at J; junction bases unmatched: 6. CDR1 WSHSY and CDR2 SAAADI come from the germline V gene. CDR3 in amino acids: CASSDGAGGWETQYF. In DNA, the CDR3 is TGCGCCAGCAGTGACGGAGCGGGAGGGTGGGAGACCCAGTACTTC.

The rearrangement uses TRBV5-1 and TRBJ2-1, with TRBD1 matching 7 bases. Germline lookup yields CDR1 SGHRS and CDR2 YFSETQ. The V segment lost 1 base and the J segment 2 bases; nucleotides outside the gene matches: 3. The CDR3 is 15 amino acids. The CDR3 spells CASSLTGATYNEQFF. The CDR3 region has the DNA TGCGCCAGCAGCTTGACAGGGGCCACCTACAATGAGCAGTTCTTC.